These 23 T cell receptor beta chains were all obtained from the same sample, sequenced in a study of control samples from healthy donors and cancer patients. Assay used: immunoSEQ multiplex PCR; TCRdb lists only in-frame clones, some missing. The data hold some 200,000 clones, with 80% to 95% observed a single time. Input material: blood. These receptors were collected from a man aged 18 to 29 in good health.

V and J are TRBV6-4 and TRBJ1-5; D is possibly TRBD1 (6 bases). Germline CDR1 is MRHNA and CDR2 is SNTAGT. The CDR3 totals 13 residues. Trimming took 5 bases from V and 7 from J, leaving 12 bases between them. The chain's CDR3 is CASSTGIGQPQHF. The CDR3 coding sequence is TGTGCCAGCAGTACAGGGATCGGGCAGCCCCAGCATTTT.

The genes are TRBV5-4 and TRBJ1-2; D is unclear. CDR3 size: 12 residues. Germline V lookup: CDR1 SGHNT, CDR2 YYREEE (reference sequence). V lost 0 bases and J lost 5, with 5 bases in between. In DNA form, the CDR3 reads TGTGCCAGCAGCTTGGAAAATTATGGCTACACCTTC. This sequence encodes CASSLENYGYTF.

The rearrangement links TRBV7-9 to TRBJ2-7; 13 bases agree with TRBD2. With V trimmed by 10 bases and J by 0 bases, 6 bases remained unmatched. From germline, CDR1 is SEHNR and CDR2 FQNEAQ (reference sequence). CDR3 length equals 15 residues. In DNA, the CDR3 is TGTGCCATTGGACTAGCGGGGGACCTCTCCTACGAGCAGTACTTC. Translation gives CAIGLAGDLSYEQYF. Variable domain in full (rest from reference TRBV7-9 and TRBJ2-7): DTGVSQNPRHKITKRGQNVTFRCDPISEHNRLYWYRQTLGQGPEFLTYFQNEAQLEKSRLLSDRFSAERPKGSFSTLEIQRTEQGDSAMYLCAIGLAGDLSYEQYFGPGTRLTVT.

The chain combines TRBV7-2 with TRBJ2-1, with 10 positions matching TRBD2. This CDR3 region has 14 residues. The junction had 5 bases not matched to a gene; V was cut back by 8 bases and J by 4 bases. In germline, CDR1 is SGHTA, CDR2 FQGNSA. The CDR3 DNA reads TGTGCCAGCGGGCGAGCGGGGGGGTACAATGAGCAGTTCTTC. Its protein product is CASGRAGGYNEQFF.

This sequence joins TRBV5-5 and TRBJ2-4; the D gene is possibly TRBD2 (5 bases). CDR3 length: 14 residues. CDR1 SGHKS and CDR2 YYEKEE come from the germline V gene (reference sequence). V shed 0 bases and J shed 6 bases, with 10 bases lying between them. The CDR3 spells CASSLGIAGNIQYF. The CDR3 DNA sequence: TGTGCCAGCAGCTTGGGGATTGCGGGAAACATTCAGTACTTC.

The chain's CDR3 is CASGLVGDSPLHF. CDR3 DNA sequence: TGTGCTAGTGGTTTGGTAGGGGATTCACCCCTCCACTTT. The chain carries TRBV12-5 and TRBJ1-6; the D gene is possibly TRBD1 (5 bases). The germline gives CDR1 LGHNT, CDR2 FRNRAP. Trimming shortened V by 0 bases and J by 8 bases, and 5 bases separated the two germline ends. The CDR3 loop spans 13 amino acids.

The genes are TRBV19 and TRBJ2-2; 11 bases are a match to TRBD1. Germline values: CDR1 LNHDA, CDR2 SQIVND (reference sequence). Unmatched junction bases numbered 0, after V lost 3 bases and J lost 0 bases. The length of the CDR3 is 16 residues. CDR3 sequence (DNA): TGTGCCAGTAGTATGGGACAGGGGGCGAACACCGGGGAGCTGTTTTTT. Translated, it gives CASSMGQGANTGELFF.

V is TRBV5-4 and J is TRBJ1-3; no clear D. The CDR3 contains 15 residues. V lost 4 bases to trimming and J lost 1 base, with 12 bases between them. In germline, CDR1 is SGHNT, CDR2 YYREEE (reference sequence). The CDR3 DNA follows: TGTGCCAGCAGCCGCACCCCAGAGTCTGGAAACACCATATATTTT. Translation gives CASSRTPESGNTIYF.

V gene TRBV4-1 combines with J gene TRBJ2-7; 12 bases align to TRBD2. The CDR3 is 20 amino acids. CDR1 is MGHRA and CDR2 is YSYEKL in the germline V gene. J lost 1 base, V lost 0 bases, and 13 bases had no gene match. CDR3 nucleotide sequence: TGCGCCAGCAGCCAAGAAACTTGGACTAGCGGGGAACTCCTTTCCTACGAGCAGTACTTC. This encodes CASSQETWTSGELLSYEQYF.

The rearrangement uses TRBV30 and TRBJ2-7; possibly TRBD1 or TRBD2 for D (6 bases each). CDR3 length equals 15 residues. Germline assignment: CDR1 GTSNPN and CDR2 SVGIG (reference sequence). V was clipped by 2 bases and J by 7 bases, with 21 bases between them. CDR3 nucleotides: TGTGCCTGGAGTCTACAGGGACCGGCGGGGAAAGAGCAGTACTTC. It specifies CAWSLQGPAGKEQYF.

The genes are TRBV24-1 and TRBJ1-4; the match to TRBD1 covers 8 bases. V shed 7 bases, J shed 5 bases, and the junction held 26 bases outside the gene matches. This CDR3 comprises 21 residues. Germline V gene data show CDR1 as KGHDR and CDR2 as SFDVKD. CDR3 sequence reads: CATRTPTQKTGARRGNEKLFF. The CDR3 DNA reads as TGTGCCACCAGGACCCCGACTCAGAAGACAGGGGCGAGGAGGGGGAATGAAAAACTGTTTTTT.

This chain links TRBV9 with TRBJ1-1; 7 nucleotides agree with TRBD1. The CDR3 is 14 amino acids. Germline-derived CDR1 and CDR2 are SGDLS and YYNGEE. The trim removed 0 bases at V and 4 bases at J, leaving 3 bases unmatched. The chain's CDR3 is CASSVEGAATEAFF. CDR3 DNA: TGTGCCAGCAGCGTAGAGGGGGCGGCCACTGAAGCTTTCTTT.

The sample holds one count of this clone. This rearrangement joins TRBV6-5 to TRBJ1-2, with D possibly being TRBD1 (5 bases). The CDR3 loop spans 14 amino acids. Trimming stripped 0 bases from V and 8 bases from J, with 13 bases between. The germline V gene encodes CDR1 MNHEY and CDR2 SVGAGI. The CDR3, as DNA: TGTGCCAGCAGTTACTCGCCAGGGATGAGGGGCTACACCTTC. Its translation is CASSYSPGMRGYTF.

The genes are TRBV18 and TRBJ2-2, with TRBD1 as a possible D gene (6 bases). The CDR3 spans 15 residues. Trimming pared 5 bases from V and 6 bases from J, leaving 16 bases between. Germline assignment: CDR1 KGHSH and CDR2 LQKENI. The CDR3 DNA reads as TGTGCCAGCTCATCCACCTTACAGGGAGCCGGGGAGCTGTTTTTT. Its translation is CASSSTLQGAGELFF. The whole variable domain, remainder taken from reference TRBV18 and TRBJ2-2, is NAGVMQNPRHLVRRRGQEARLRCSPMKGHSHVYWYRQLPEEGLKFMVYLQKENIIDESGMPKERFSAEFPKEGPSILRIQQVVRGDSAAYFCASSSTLQGAGELFFGEGSRLTVL.

The gene calls are TRBV5-4 and TRBJ1-1; 7 bases align to TRBD1. V was clipped by 7 bases and J by 5 bases; unmatched bases: 5. Germline loops: CDR1 SGHNT, CDR2 YYREEE (reference sequence). CDR3 size: 12 residues. This CDR3 reads CASQNRGTEAFF. The DNA of the CDR3 is TGTGCCAGCCAAAACAGGGGAACTGAAGCTTTCTTT. Based on the CDR3 plus reference TRBV5-4 and TRBJ1-1, the full variable domain is ETGVTQSPTHLIKTRGQQVTLRCSSQSGHNTVSWYQQALGQGPQFIFQYYREEENGRGNFPPRFSGLQFPNYSSELNVNALELDDSALYLCASQNRGTEAFFGQGTRLTVV.

The V gene is TRBV6-6, the J gene TRBJ1-5; weak D call: TRBD1 (6 bases). This CDR3 has 13 amino acids. V was trimmed by 6 bases and J by 7 bases, leaving 13 bases between them. Germline lookup yields CDR1 MNHNY and CDR2 SVGAGI (reference sequence). The DNA for the CDR3 is TGTGCCAGCAGCCGGGGGGCCCAGCAGCCCCAGCATTTT. This gives the protein CASSRGAQQPQHF.

This chain uses TRBV5-4 with TRBJ1-2; no clear D. CDR1 and CDR2 from the germline V gene are SGHNT and YYREEE (reference sequence). The CDR3 sequence is 15 residues long. Trimming pared 5 bases from V and 5 bases from J, leaving 19 bases between. The CDR3 sequence: CASSWGGFQLYGYTF. The DNA of the CDR3 is TGTGCCAGCAGTTGGGGTGGTTTCCAGCTATATGGCTACACCTTC.

This sequence joins TRBV2 and TRBJ1-4; 9 bases fit TRBD1. With 1 base clipped from V and 8 bases from J, the junction kept 5 bases outside the gene matches. There are 15 residues in the CDR3. Germline CDR1 reads SNHLY; CDR2 reads FYNNEI. CDR3 protein: CASSEGQGGREKLFF. The DNA for the CDR3 is TGTGCCAGCAGTGAAGGACAGGGGGGTCGGGAAAAACTGTTTTTT.

The count of this clone is one. The chain joins TRBV5-5 to TRBJ1-2; D may be TRBD1 (6 bases). The CDR3 spans 15 residues. Germline V gene sequence: CDR1 SGHKS, CDR2 YYEKEE (reference sequence). V was clipped by 1 base and J by 4 bases, with 14 bases between them. The CDR3 bases are TGTGCCAGCAGCTTGAAACAGGGACCGAGCTATGGCTACACCTTC. Protein sequence: CASSLKQGPSYGYTF.

This chain connects TRBV5-1 to TRBJ2-7; 8 positions agree with TRBD1. Germline CDR1 reads SGHRS; CDR2 reads YFSETQ. J lost 0 bases, V lost 3 bases, and 8 bases had no gene match. There are 16 residues in the CDR3. Here the CDR3 reads CASSWGTGVTSYEQYF. The CDR3, as DNA: TGCGCCAGCAGCTGGGGGACAGGCGTTACCTCCTACGAGCAGTACTTC.

Comments on this clone: An end of the junction does not agree with germline; a read error may underlie this. The V and J genes are TRBV3-1 (or the pseudogene TRBV3-2) and TRBJ2-7; no definite D call. The CDR3 contains 12 residues. Germline CDR1 LGHDT, CDR2 YNNKEL (reference sequence). The DNA of the CDR3 is TGTGCCAGCAGCCAGTCCTCCAACGAGCAGTACTTC. This encodes CASSQSSNEQYF.

The chain combines TRBV29-1 with TRBJ1-5; 12 nucleotides align to TRBD1. The V gene end was trimmed by 5 bases and the J gene end by 6 bases; junction bases not matched to a gene: 5. Germline CDR1 is SQVTM and CDR2 is ANQGSEA. This CDR3 spans 14 amino acids. DNA for the CDR3: TGCAGCGTTCAGGGACAGGGGGCGGGTCAGCCCCAGCATTTT. Its protein product is CSVQGQGAGQPQHF. The full variable domain, completed using reference TRBV29-1 and TRBJ1-5, is SAVISQKPSRDICQRGTSLTIQCQVDSQVTMMFWYRQQPGQSLTLIATANQGSEATYESGFVIDKFPISRPNLTFSTLTVSNMSPEDSSIYLCSVQGQGAGQPQHFGDGTRLSIL.

The count of this clone is one. The genes are TRBV7-6 and TRBJ2-2, with a possible D match to TRBD2 (5 bases). CDR3 size: 13 residues. Germline V gene data show CDR1 as SGHVS and CDR2 as FNYEAQ. V dropped 0 bases and J dropped 6 bases, with 5 bases sitting between them. As DNA, the CDR3 is TGTGCCAGCAGCTTAGCGGGAGCCGGGGAGCTGTTTTTT. This translates into CASSLAGAGELFF.